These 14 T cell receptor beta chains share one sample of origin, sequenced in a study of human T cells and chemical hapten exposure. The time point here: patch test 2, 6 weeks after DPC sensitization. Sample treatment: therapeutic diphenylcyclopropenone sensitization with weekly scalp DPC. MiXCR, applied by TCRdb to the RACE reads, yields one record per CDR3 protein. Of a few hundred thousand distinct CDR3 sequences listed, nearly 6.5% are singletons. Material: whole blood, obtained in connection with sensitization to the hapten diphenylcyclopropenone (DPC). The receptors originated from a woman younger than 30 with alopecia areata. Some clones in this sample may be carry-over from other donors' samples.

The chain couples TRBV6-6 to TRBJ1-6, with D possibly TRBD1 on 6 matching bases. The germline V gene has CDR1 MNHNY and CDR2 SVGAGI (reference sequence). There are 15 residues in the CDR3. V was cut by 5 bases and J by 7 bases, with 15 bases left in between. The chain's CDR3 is CASSTEGGRNSPLHF. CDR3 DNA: TGTGCCAGCAGTACTGAGGGGGGCAGGAATTCACCCCTCCACTTT.

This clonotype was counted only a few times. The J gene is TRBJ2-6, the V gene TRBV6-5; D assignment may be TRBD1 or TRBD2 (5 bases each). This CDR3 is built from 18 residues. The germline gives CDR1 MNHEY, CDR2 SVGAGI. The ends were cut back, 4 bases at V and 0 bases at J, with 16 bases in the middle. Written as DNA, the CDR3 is TGTGCCAGCAGTTCCCGTGTAGGTGGGGGCTCTGGGGCCAACGTCCTGACTTTC. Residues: CASSSRVGGGSGANVLTF.

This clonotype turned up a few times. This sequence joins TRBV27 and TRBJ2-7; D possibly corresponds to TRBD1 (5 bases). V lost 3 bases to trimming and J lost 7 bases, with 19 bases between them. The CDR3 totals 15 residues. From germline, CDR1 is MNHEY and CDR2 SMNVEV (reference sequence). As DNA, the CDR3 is TGTGCCAGCAGTTTGGTCAACGGGCCAAAGGGGGAGCAGTACTTC. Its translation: CASSLVNGPKGEQYF.

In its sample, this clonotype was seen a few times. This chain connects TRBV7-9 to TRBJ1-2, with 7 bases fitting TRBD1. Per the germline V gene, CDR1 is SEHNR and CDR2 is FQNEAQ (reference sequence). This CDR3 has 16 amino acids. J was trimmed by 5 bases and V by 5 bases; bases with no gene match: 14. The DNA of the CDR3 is TGTGCCAGCAGCCGGGCACTAGAGGGGGCAGAGTATGGCTACACCTTC. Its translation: CASSRALEGAEYGYTF.

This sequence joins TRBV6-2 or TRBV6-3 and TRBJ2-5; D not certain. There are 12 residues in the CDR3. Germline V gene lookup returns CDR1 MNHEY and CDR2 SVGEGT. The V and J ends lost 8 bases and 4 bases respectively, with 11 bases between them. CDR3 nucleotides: TGTGCCAGCGGCCCGTATGGAGAGACCCAGTACTTC. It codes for CASGPYGETQYF.

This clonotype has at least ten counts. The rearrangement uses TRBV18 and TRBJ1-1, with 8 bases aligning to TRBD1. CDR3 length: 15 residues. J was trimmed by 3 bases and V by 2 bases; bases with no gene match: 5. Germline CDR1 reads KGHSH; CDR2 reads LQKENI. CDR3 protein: CASSPNRGEDTEAFF. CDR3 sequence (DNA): TGTGCCAGCTCACCAAACAGGGGGGAGGACACTGAAGCTTTCTTT.

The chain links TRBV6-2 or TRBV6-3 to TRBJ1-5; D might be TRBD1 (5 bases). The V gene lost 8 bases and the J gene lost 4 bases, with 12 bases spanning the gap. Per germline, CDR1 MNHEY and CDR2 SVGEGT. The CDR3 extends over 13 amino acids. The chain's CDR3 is CASQDEGNQPQHF. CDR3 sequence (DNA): TGTGCCAGCCAAGACGAGGGGAATCAGCCCCAGCATTTT.

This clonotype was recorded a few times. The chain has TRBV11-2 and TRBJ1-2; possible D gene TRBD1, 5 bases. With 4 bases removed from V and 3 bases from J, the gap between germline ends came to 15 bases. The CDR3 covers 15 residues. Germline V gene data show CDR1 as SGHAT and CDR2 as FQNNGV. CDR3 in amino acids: CASSSLMGPDYGYTF. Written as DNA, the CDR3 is TGTGCCAGCAGCTCGCTAATGGGACCGGACTATGGCTACACCTTC.

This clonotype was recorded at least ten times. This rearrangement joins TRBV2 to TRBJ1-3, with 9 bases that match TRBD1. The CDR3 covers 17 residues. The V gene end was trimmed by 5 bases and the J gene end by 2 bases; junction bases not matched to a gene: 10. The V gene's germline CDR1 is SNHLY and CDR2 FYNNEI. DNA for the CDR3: TGTGCCAGCAGTAGGAGCCGGGACAGGGCTGCTGGAAACACCATATATTTT. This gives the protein CASSRSRDRAAGNTIYF.

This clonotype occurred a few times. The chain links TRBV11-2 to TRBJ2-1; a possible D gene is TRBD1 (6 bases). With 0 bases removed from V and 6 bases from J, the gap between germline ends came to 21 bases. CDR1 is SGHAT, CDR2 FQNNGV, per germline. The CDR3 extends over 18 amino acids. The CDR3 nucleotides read TGTGCCAGCAGCTTAGATCTTTCCCGGCAGGGGCTGGGCAATGAGCAGTTCTTC. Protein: CASSLDLSRQGLGNEQFF.

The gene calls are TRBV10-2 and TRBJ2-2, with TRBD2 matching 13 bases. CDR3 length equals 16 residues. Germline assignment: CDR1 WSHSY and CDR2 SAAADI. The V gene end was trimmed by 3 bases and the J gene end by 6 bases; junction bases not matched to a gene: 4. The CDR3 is CASSEGLAGVSGELFF. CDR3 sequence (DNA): TGCGCCAGCAGTGAAGGACTAGCGGGAGTATCCGGGGAGCTGTTTTTT.

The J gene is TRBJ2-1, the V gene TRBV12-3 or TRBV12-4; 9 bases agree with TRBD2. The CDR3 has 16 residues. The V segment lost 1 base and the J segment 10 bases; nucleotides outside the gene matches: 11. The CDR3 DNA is TGTGCCAGCAGTTTAGGACTAGCGGCCCTCCCAGGAGAGCAGTTCTTC. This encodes CASSLGLAALPGEQFF.

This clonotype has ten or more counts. DNA for the CDR3: TGTGCCAGCAACCAGGGACCCTCTGGAAACACCATATATTTT. This gives the protein CASNQGPSGNTIYF. The chain employs TRBV5-8 and TRBJ1-3; possibly TRBD1 for D (5 bases). The CDR3 totals 14 residues. The germline CDR1 and CDR2 sequences are SGHTS and YDEGEE. V shed 6 bases and J shed 0 bases, with 10 bases lying between them.

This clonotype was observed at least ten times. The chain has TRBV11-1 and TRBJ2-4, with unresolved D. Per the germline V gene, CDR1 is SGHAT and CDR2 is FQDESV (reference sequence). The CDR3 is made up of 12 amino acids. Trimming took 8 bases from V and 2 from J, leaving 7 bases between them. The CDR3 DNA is TGTGCCAGCTCGGGTACCAAAAACATTCAGTACTTC. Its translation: CASSGTKNIQYF.